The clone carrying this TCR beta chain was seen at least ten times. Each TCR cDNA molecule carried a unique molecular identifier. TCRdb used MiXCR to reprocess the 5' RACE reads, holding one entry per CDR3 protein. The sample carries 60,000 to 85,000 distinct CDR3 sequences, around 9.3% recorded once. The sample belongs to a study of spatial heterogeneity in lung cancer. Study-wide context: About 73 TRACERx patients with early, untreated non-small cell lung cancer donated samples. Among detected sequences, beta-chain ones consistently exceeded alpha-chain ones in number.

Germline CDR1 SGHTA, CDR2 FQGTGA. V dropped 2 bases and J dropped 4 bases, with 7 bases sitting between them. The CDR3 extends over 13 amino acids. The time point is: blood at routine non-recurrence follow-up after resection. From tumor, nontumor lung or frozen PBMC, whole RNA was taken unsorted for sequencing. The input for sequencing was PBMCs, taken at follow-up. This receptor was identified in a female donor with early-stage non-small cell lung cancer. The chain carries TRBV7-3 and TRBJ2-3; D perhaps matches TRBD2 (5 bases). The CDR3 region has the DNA TGTGCCAGCAGCTTAGGAGCGGCAGATACGCAGTATTTT. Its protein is CASSLGAADTQYF.